A single sample is the source of the 17 T cell receptor beta chains below, sequenced in a study of T cells in women clearing cervical HPV infection. Using immunoSEQ multiplex PCR, the repertoire was profiled, and TCRdb retains in-frame clones only, with some absent. The sample holds around 31,000 clones. Source material: blood buffy coat. The receptors were gathered from a woman between 18 and 70 years old with a cervical HPV16 infection that either progressed to CIN3+ or cleared (not recorded which).

Its frequency marks this clone as medium-sized (0.01 to 0.1%). CDR3 DNA (partial): TGCAGTGCCCCAGGGGAGGGAACCTACGAG. It is translated as CSAPGEGTYE. Given in full, the CDR3 is CSAPGEGTYEQYF. The J gene is TRBJ2-7, the V gene TRBV20-1; possible D gene TRBD2, 7 bases. The read stops 3 residues short of the end of the CDR3; the missing end is completed from the germline J gene. V lost 6 bases to trimming and J lost 2 bases, with 14 bases between them. From germline, CDR1 is DFQATT and CDR2 SNEGSKA (reference sequence). This CDR3 is built from 13 residues.

The CDR3 region is CASSSGQGYGYTF. CDR3 DNA (partial): TGTGCCAGTAGTAGCGGGCAGGGGTATGGC. V and J are TRBV19 and TRBJ1-2, with D possibly matching TRBD1 (6 bases). The read comes to an end 3 residues before the CDR3 does, leaving the germline J gene to fill in the end. The CDR3 consists of 13 residues. The V gene lost 4 bases and the J gene lost 5 bases, with 11 bases spanning the gap. Germline-derived CDR1 and CDR2 are LNHDA and SQIVND (reference sequence).

As regards this clone: Read sequence stops 3 residues before the CDR3 end, and the germline J gene provides the missing end. The chain recombines TRBV10-3 with TRBJ2-3; 7 bases map to TRBD1. The CDR3 is 17 amino acids. The V gene's germline CDR1 is ENHRY and CDR2 SYGVKD. The CDR3 reads CAISESRQGGFHQPQYF. The CDR3 bases that were read are TGTGCCATCAGTGAGTCGAGACAGGGTGGTTTCCATCAGCCG.

On this clone: The read halts 3 residues ahead of the CDR3 end, with the missing end drawn from the germline J gene. The chain carries TRBV5-4 and TRBJ2-5, with a tentative D call TRBD1 (6 bases). The CDR3 is 15 residues long. From germline, CDR1 is SGHNT and CDR2 YYREEE (reference sequence). Trimming left V 0 bases short and J 6 bases short, with 15 bases between. Incomplete CDR3 DNA: TGTGCCAGCAGCTTGGTAGGGGGAGTAAGCCAGACC. Translation: CASSLVGGVSQT. The whole CDR3 reads CASSLVGGVSQTQYF.

Turning to this clone: The CDR3 end is not reached by the read, which stops 3 residues before it; the germline J gene fills it in. J is TRBJ2-1 and V is TRBV7-9, with a weak D call TRBD1 (6 bases). Per germline, CDR1 SEHNR and CDR2 FQNEAQ (reference sequence). Deletions cut 1 base from V and 7 bases from J, with 14 bases between. The CDR3 runs to 15 residues. CDR3 DNA (partial): TGTGCCAGCAGCTTAGTCGGAGCGAGGGGGAATGAG. Translation: CASSLVGARGNE. The CDR3 as a whole reads CASSLVGARGNEQFF. The full variable domain, completed using reference TRBV7-9 and TRBJ2-1, is DTGVSQNPRHKITKRGQNVTFRCDPISEHNRLYWYRQTLGQGPEFLTYFQNEAQLEKSRLLSDRFSAERPKGSFSTLEIQRTEQGDSAMYLCASSLVGARGNEQFFGPGTRLTVL.

In the case of this clone: The DNA ends 3 residues before the CDR3 does, and the rest of the CDR3 is filled in from the germline J gene. The J gene is TRBJ2-3, the V gene TRBV20-1; TRBD1 matches 7 bases. This CDR3 contains 14 residues. CDR1 and CDR2 (germline): DFQATT, SNEGSKA (reference sequence). V lost 0 bases, J lost 6 bases, and 6 bases stayed unmatched. The chain's CDR3 is CSARDPGQDDTQYF. CDR3 DNA (partial): TGCAGTGCTAGAGACCCAGGACAGGACGATACG.

Notes on this clone: The sequence runs out 3 residues before the end of the CDR3; the remainder is reconstructed from the germline J gene. V is TRBV19 and J is TRBJ1-6, with TRBD1 as a possible D gene (6 bases). Germline V lookup: CDR1 LNHDA, CDR2 SQIVND (reference sequence). This CDR3 comprises 14 residues. V gave up 4 bases and J gave up 5 bases, with 9 bases separating them. The part of the CDR3 DNA that was read is TGTGCCAGTAGTACTTACAGGGATAATTCACCC. This codes for CASSTYRDNSP. The full CDR3 is CASSTYRDNSPLHF.

Note on this clone: The sequence runs out 3 residues before the end of the CDR3; the remainder is reconstructed from the germline J gene. The chain carries TRBV30 and TRBJ1-2, with D hard to call. Germline V lookup: CDR1 GTSNPN, CDR2 SVGIG (reference sequence). The CDR3 covers 12 residues. The ends were cut back, 2 bases at V and 6 bases at J, with 10 bases in the middle. CDR3 sequence: CAWSSSLNGYTF. The CDR3 bases that were read are TGTGCCTGGAGTAGTAGCCTGAATGGC.

As concerns this clone: The read ends 3 residues before the CDR3 terminus; that terminus is restored from the germline J gene. This chain connects TRBV6-1 to TRBJ2-7, with a possible D match to TRBD2 (5 bases). Germline V gene data show CDR1 as MNHNS and CDR2 as SASEGT. Trimming took 4 bases from V and 0 from J, leaving 10 bases between them. The CDR3 is 14 amino acids. CDR3 sequence reads: CASSAERNSYEQYF. CDR3 bases read: TGTGCCAGCAGTGCCGAGCGGAACTCCTACGAG.

Comments on this clone: The read stops 3 residues short of the end of the CDR3; the missing end is completed from the germline J gene. V usage is TRBV5-1 and J usage is TRBJ2-7; possible D gene TRBD1, 6 bases. Trimming pared 4 bases from V and 0 bases from J, leaving 8 bases between. This CDR3 region has 13 residues. Germline CDR1 SGHRS, CDR2 YFSETQ. Incomplete CDR3 DNA: TGCGCCAGCAGCCGGGACAACTCCTACGAG. Translating it yields CASSRDNSYE. The entire CDR3 protein reads CASSRDNSYEQYF. The whole variable domain, remainder taken from reference TRBV5-1 and TRBJ2-7, is KAGVTQTPRYLIKTRGQQVTLSCSPISGHRSVSWYQQTPGQGLQFLFEYFSETQRNKGNFPGRFSGRQFSNSRSEMNVSTLELGDSALYLCASSRDNSYEQYFGPGTRLTVT.

Turning to this clone: The read falls 3 residues short of the CDR3 end, and the missing part is taken from the germline J gene. V is TRBV20-1 and J is TRBJ1-2; 7 nucleotides match TRBD1. Germline V gene lookup returns CDR1 DFQATT and CDR2 SNEGSKA (reference sequence). The CDR3 covers 14 residues. Incomplete CDR3 DNA: TGCAGTGCTCCCAGGACAGGAGAAAAGGAGACC. It yields the protein CSAPRTGEKET. The whole CDR3 sequence reads CSAPRTGEKETYTF.

About this clone itself: The sequence runs out 3 residues before the end of the CDR3; the remainder is reconstructed from the germline J gene. V gene TRBV10-3 combines with J gene TRBJ2-7; TRBD2 matches at 11 bases. Germline-derived CDR1 and CDR2 are ENHRY and SYGVKD. With 6 bases clipped from V and 3 bases from J, the junction kept 7 bases outside the gene matches. CDR3 length: 15 amino acids. The CDR3 bases that were read are TGTGCCATCAGGGAACTAGCGGGAGAGTACTACGAG. Amino acids: CAIRELAGEYYE. The whole CDR3 is CAIRELAGEYYEQYF.

A remark on this clone: The read terminates 3 residues before the CDR3 end, so the remaining end is supplied by the germline J gene. The chain employs TRBV7-2 and TRBJ1-1, with a possible D match to TRBD1 (5 bases). V was trimmed by 5 bases and J by 4 bases, leaving 17 bases between them. Germline V lookup: CDR1 SGHTA, CDR2 FQGNSA. CDR3 length equals 15 residues. The CDR3 bases that were read are TGTGCCAGCAGCCGCGTCGGAGGGGAGGGCACTGAA. This codes for CASSRVGGEGTE. From start to end, the CDR3 is CASSRVGGEGTEAFF.

Turning to this clone: The DNA ends 3 residues before the CDR3 does, and the rest of the CDR3 is filled in from the germline J gene. The J gene is TRBJ1-5, the V gene TRBV15, with no clear D. CDR1 LNHNV and CDR2 YYDKDF come from the germline V gene (reference sequence). The CDR3 runs to 14 residues. CDR3 bases read: TGTGCCACCAGCAGATCAGGTGGATGGCATCCC. It is translated as CATSRSGGWHP. The full CDR3 protein reads CATSRSGGWHPQHF.

Points on this clone: Read sequence stops 3 residues before the CDR3 end, and the germline J gene provides the missing end. The V gene is TRBV19, the J gene TRBJ1-1, with no clear D. Germline V gene data show CDR1 as LNHDA and CDR2 as SQIVND (reference sequence). Trimming cost V 7 bases and J 3 bases, with 12 bases left between them. There are 13 residues in the CDR3. The CDR3: CASKERGYTEAFF. The CDR3 DNA, read in part, is TGTGCCAGTAAGGAAAGAGGGTACACTGAA.

Points on this clone: The missing CDR3 end, 3 residues past where the read stops, is filled in from the germline J gene. The rearrangement uses TRBV12-5 and TRBJ2-5, with 9 bases fitting TRBD2. V was pared by 4 bases and J by 0 bases, with 6 bases of the junction left unmatched. Germline V gene data show CDR1 as LGHNT and CDR2 as FRNRAP. The CDR3 totals 16 residues. CDR3 DNA (partial): TGTGCTAGTGGTTCGGCGGCGGGAGGGCACCAAGAGACC. Its protein is CASGSAAGGHQET. The whole CDR3 protein is CASGSAAGGHQETQYF.

To note about this clone: The read stops 3 residues short of the end of the CDR3; the missing end is completed from the germline J gene. The chain is built from TRBV18 and TRBJ2-1; a weak D match, TRBD2 (6 bases). CDR1 KGHSH and CDR2 LQKENI come from the germline V gene. V lost 3 bases to trimming and J lost 7 bases, with 25 bases between them. The CDR3 is 18 residues long. CDR3: CASSPVSAWRARGNEQFF. Incomplete CDR3 DNA: TGTGCCAGCTCACCTGTCTCAGCTTGGCGGGCTCGGGGGAATGAG.